This T cell receptor (beta chain) is drawn from a study of T-cell memory formation after mild COVID-19. Notes on the study in general: Second-wave clones reaching peak frequency on day 37 lacked confirmed SARS-CoV-2 specificity. Contracting clones from day 15 to 85 had balanced CD4/CD8; later expanders favoured CD4+.

5'RACE primed at constant segments yielded TCR alpha and TCR beta cDNA libraries bearing sample barcodes and UMIs. MiXCR, applied by TCRdb to the 5' RACE reads, yields one record per CDR3 protein. The sample yields fewer than 250,000 distinct CDR3 sequences, roughly 10% seen once. The CDR3 contains 14 residues. Germline V CDR1 and CDR2: SQVTM, ANQGSEA. V was pared by 5 bases and J by 8 bases, with 12 bases of the junction left unmatched. For this clonotype: What it binds is unknown.

Sequences were obtained from PBMCs or a T cell subset sorted from them (not recorded which). This rearrangement joins TRBV29-1 to TRBJ2-4, with 7 bases identical to TRBD2. The origin of this receptor is a man aged 18 to 35 who had mild COVID-19 (a few samples of this study predate the infection). Cell type and time point are not known. Here the CDR3 DNA reads TGCAGCGTTACCCCGACTAGGGCGGGGGACATTCAGTACTTC. It encodes CSVTPTRAGDIQYF.